The source of this T cell receptor (beta chain) is a study of metastatic and nonmetastatic thyroid tumors. Ahead of thyroid surgery, no patient had received treatment of any kind. This clone came up many times. Methods used by the authors: Construction of a distant-metastasis classifier for papillary thyroid cancer relied on CDR3 differences across clinicopathological groups. TCRdb reprocessed the PCR reads using MiXCR. The V and J calls reflect TCRdb's pipeline rather than the authors' work. The repertoire holds approximately 19,000 clones, with 20% to 25% as singletons. The origin of this receptor is a male donor with papillary thyroid cancer or a benign thyroid nodule (not recorded which). Some clones in this sample may be carry-over from other donors' samples. Sequenced: tumor tissue.

The CDR3 nucleotides read TGTGCCAGCAGCCCCGGACAGGGCTATGGCTACACCTTC. Translated: CASSPGQGYGYTF. This sequence joins TRBV7-3 and TRBJ1-2; 8 bases line up with TRBD1. V lost 5 bases to trimming and J lost 4 bases; unmatched junction nucleotides: 3. Germline V lookup: CDR1 SGHTA, CDR2 FQGTGA. This CDR3 region has 13 residues.